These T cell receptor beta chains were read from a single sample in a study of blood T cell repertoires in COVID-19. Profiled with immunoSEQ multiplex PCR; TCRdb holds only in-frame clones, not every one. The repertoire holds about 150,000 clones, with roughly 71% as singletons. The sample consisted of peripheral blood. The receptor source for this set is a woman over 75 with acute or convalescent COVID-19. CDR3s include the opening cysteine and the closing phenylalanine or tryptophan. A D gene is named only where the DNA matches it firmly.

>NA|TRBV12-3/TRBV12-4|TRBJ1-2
CASSLLTEDGYTF
TGTGCCAGCAGTTTATTAACTGAAGATGGCTACACCTTC
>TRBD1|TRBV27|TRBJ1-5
CASSSGQGGGQPQHF
TGTGCCAGCAGTTCAGGACAGGGTGGGGGTCAGCCCCAGCATTTT
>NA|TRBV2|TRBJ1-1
CASSGQAGTEAFF
TGTGCCAGCAGTGGTCAGGCCGGCACTGAAGCTTTCTTT
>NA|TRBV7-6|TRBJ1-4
CASKRTEFNEKLFF
TGTGCCAGCAAGAGGACAGAGTTTAATGAAAAACTGTTTTTT
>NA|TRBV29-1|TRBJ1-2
CSVEEGVAGYTF
TGCAGCGTTGAAGAAGGGGTGGCAGGCTACACCTTC
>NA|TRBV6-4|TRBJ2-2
CASSLDGGTGELFF
TGTGCCAGCAGTCTAGACGGGGGTACCGGGGAGCTGTTTTTT
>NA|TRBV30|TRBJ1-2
CAWSVRGQLGYTF
TGTGCCTGGAGTGTACGGGGACAACTAGGCTACACCTTC
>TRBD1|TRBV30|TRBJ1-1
CAWRPGQHKNTEAFF
TGTGCCTGGAGGCCGGGACAGCACAAAAACACTGAAGCTTTCTTT
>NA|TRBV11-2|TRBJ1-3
CASSFTGNGNTIYF
TGTGCCAGCAGCTTTACAGGGAATGGAAACACCATATATTTT
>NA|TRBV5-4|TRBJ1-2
CASSLASGSGTNYGYTF
TGTGCCAGCAGCTTGGCCTCGGGGAGTGGGACTAACTATGGCTACACCTTC
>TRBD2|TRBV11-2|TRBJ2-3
CASSLGLAGDQYF
TGTGCCAGCAGCTTAGGGCTAGCGGGAGATCAGTATTTT
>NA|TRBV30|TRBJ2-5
CAWSPRAGLKETQYF
TGTGCCTGGAGTCCCCGGGCAGGGCTTAAAGAGACCCAGTACTTC
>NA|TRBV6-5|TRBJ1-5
CASSRQRHQPQHF
TGTGCCAGCAGTCGACAGCGTCATCAGCCCCAGCATTTT
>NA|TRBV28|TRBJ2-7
CATKGLTATTYYEQYF
TGTGCCACCAAGGGGCTGACCGCTACTACTTACTACGAGCAGTACTTC
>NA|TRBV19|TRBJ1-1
CASSIGWTLGAFF
TGTGCCAGTAGTATTGGGTGGACTTTGGGAGCTTTCTTT